This is a list of T cell receptor beta chains from one sample in a study of shared clonotypes between healthy human individuals. TCRdb's copy holds only in-frame clones and misses some; the assay was immunoSEQ multiplex PCR. The sample yields around 2,100,000 clones, around 96% seen once. What was sequenced was naive CD8+ T cells sorted from blood. These receptors originate from a man younger than 35 in good health. Both conserved end residues are part of each CDR3. D genes are given only for firm matches. Clone size appears in some rows only: once, few, many, or a class for an expanded clone.

.	TRBD2	TRBJ2-1	TRBV6-6	CASSLTSGGNNEQFF	TGTGCCAGCAGTTTGACTAGCGGGGGGAATAATGAGCAGTTCTTC
.	TRBD1	TRBJ1-4	TRBV5-1	CASSFEKTGQPNEKLFF	TGCGCCAGCAGTTTTGAAAAAACGGGACAGCCTAATGAAAAACTGTTTTTT
.	TRBD1	TRBJ1-4	TRBV4-1	CASSQGWDRNEKLFF	TGCGCCAGCAGCCAAGGGTGGGACAGAAATGAAAAACTGTTTTTT
.	TRBD1	TRBJ2-3	TRBV9	CASSVGQTSTDTQYF	TGTGCCAGCAGCGTGGGACAGACTAGCACAGATACGCAGTATTTT
few	.	TRBJ1-2	TRBV30	CAWKPSRDYGYTF	TGTGCCTGGAAGCCGAGCAGGGACTATGGCTACACCTTC
.	.	TRBJ1-1	TRBV10-3	CAINTGGNTEAFF	TGTGCCATCAATACGGGCGGTAACACTGAAGCTTTCTTT
.	TRBD2	TRBJ2-1	TRBV5-4	CASSKGLADNEQFF	TGTGCCAGCAGCAAAGGACTAGCGGACAATGAGCAGTTCTTC
.	TRBD1	TRBJ1-2	TRBV7-6	CASTQEIGTGAGYTF	TGTGCCAGCACCCAGGAGATCGGGACAGGGGCCGGCTACACCTTC
.	.	TRBJ2-7	TRBV1	CTSSQEGCRAEQYF	TGCACCAGCAGCCAAGAAGGTTGCAGGGCCGAGCAGTACTTC
.	.	TRBJ2-7	TRBV5-6	CASSLARGDEQYF	TGTGCCAGCAGCTTGGCCCGGGGAGACGAGCAGTACTTC
.	TRBD1	TRBJ1-2	TRBV30	CAWTHGTGSGYTF	TGTGCCTGGACCCATGGGACAGGGTCTGGCTACACCTTC
.	.	TRBJ1-1	TRBV7-9	CASSPTQIPGNTEAFF	TGTGCCAGCAGCCCCACCCAGATACCTGGAAACACTGAAGCTTTCTTT
few	.	TRBJ2-1	TRBV5-1	CASSLAGNNEQFF	TGCGCCAGCAGCTTGGCGGGGAACAATGAGCAGTTCTTC
few	.	TRBJ1-6	TRBV6-5	CASRHPQNSPLHF	TGTGCCAGCAGACATCCCCAGAATTCACCCCTCCACTTT
.	.	TRBJ2-7	TRBV7-9	CASSLLGLPYEQYF	TGTGCCAGCAGCTTGCTGGGACTCCCATACGAGCAGTACTTC
.	.	TRBJ2-7	TRBV30	CALNSGDSYEQYF	TGTGCCTTAAACTCAGGGGACTCCTACGAGCAGTACTTC
.	.	TRBJ2-7	TRBV28	CASSFSLHSYEQYF	TGTGCCAGCAGTTTTAGCCTTCACTCCTACGAGCAGTACTTC
.	TRBD1	TRBJ2-5	TRBV13	CASSEDRARTQYF	TGTGCCAGCAGCGAGGACAGGGCCCGGACCCAGTACTTC
.	.	TRBJ2-3	TRBV28	CASSFRLATDTQYF	TGTGCCAGCAGTTTCCGGCTAGCGACTGATACGCAGTATTTT
.	.	TRBJ2-7	TRBV7-9	CASIGQDAYEQYF	TGTGCCAGCATAGGGCAGGATGCGTACGAGCAGTACTTC
.	TRBD2	TRBJ2-7	TRBV7-2	CASSLVSGRGDEQYF	TGTGCCAGCAGCTTAGTGAGCGGGAGGGGGGACGAGCAGTACTTC
once	.	TRBJ2-2	TRBV13	CASSPAGAGELFF	TGTGCCAGCAGCCCCGCCGGGGCGGGGGAGCTGTTTTTT
.	.	TRBJ2-7	TRBV5-6	CASTSTNSDYEQYF	TGTGCCAGCACCTCGACTAACTCCGACTACGAGCAGTACTTC
.	.	TRBJ1-2	TRBV19	CASKGTSNYGYTF	TGTGCCAGCAAGGGGACCTCTAACTATGGCTACACCTTC
once	.	TRBJ1-1	TRBV5-1	CASSWTTGPNTEAFF	TGCGCCAGCAGCTGGACGACAGGACCGAACACTGAAGCTTTCTTT
.	.	TRBJ1-1	TRBV4-2	CASSPRLSDGGFTEAFF	TGTGCCAGCAGCCCAAGACTTTCCGATGGGGGGTTCACTGAAGCTTTCTTT
.	.	TRBJ1-5	TRBV19	CASSMIGPSNQPQHF	TGTGCCAGTAGTATGATAGGGCCGAGCAATCAGCCCCAGCATTTT
.	.	TRBJ1-2	TRBV18	CASSPPGANYGYTF	TGTGCCAGCTCACCACCGGGGGCTAACTATGGCTACACCTTC
.	.	TRBJ2-7	TRBV6-6	CASSYDWATYEQYF	TGTGCCAGCAGTTACGACTGGGCCACCTACGAGCAGTACTTC
.	TRBD2	TRBJ2-2	TRBV9	CASSAPGLAGSGELFF	TGTGCCAGCAGCGCTCCGGGACTAGCGGGTTCCGGGGAGCTGTTTTTT
.	.	TRBJ2-7	TRBV4-1	CASSQDRGLGSREQYF	TGCGCCAGCAGCCAAGATAGGGGACTTGGGAGTAGAGAGCAGTACTTC
.	TRBD1	TRBJ2-7	TRBV2	CATIPGTATSYEQYF	TGTGCCACGATTCCCGGGACAGCTACCTCCTACGAGCAGTACTTC
.	.	TRBJ2-1	TRBV5-4	CASTPEQGRVNEQFF	TGTGCCAGCACTCCCGAACAGGGAAGGGTCAATGAGCAGTTCTTC
.	.	TRBJ2-7	TRBV6-5	CASSDDSVSYEQYF	TGTGCCAGCAGCGACGACAGTGTCTCCTACGAGCAGTACTTC
.	.	TRBJ1-2	TRBV5-1	CASSFPDGYDGYTF	TGCGCCAGCAGCTTTCCTGACGGCTACGATGGCTACACCTTC
once	.	TRBJ1-1	TRBV15	CATSGLSTVAFF	TGTGCCACCAGCGGATTATCAACTGTAGCTTTCTTT
.	TRBD1	TRBJ2-5	TRBV5-1	CASSHEGQATIYTETQYF	TGCGCCAGCAGCCACGAGGGACAGGCCACTATCTATACGGAGACCCAGTACTTC
.	.	TRBJ2-2	TRBV10-1	CASSERDTGELFF	TGCGCCAGCAGTGAGAGGGATACCGGGGAGCTGTTTTTT
.	TRBD1	TRBJ1-1	TRBV5-6	CASSPDRADEAFF	TGTGCCAGCAGCCCCGACAGGGCTGATGAAGCTTTCTTT
once	.	TRBJ1-3	TRBV30	CAWSVGADGNTIYF	TGTGCCTGGAGTGTAGGGGCGGATGGAAACACCATATATTTT
.	.	TRBJ2-7	TRBV11-2	CASSFPGLGEQYF	TGTGCCAGCAGCTTCCCGGGATTGGGTGAGCAGTACTTC
.	TRBD2	TRBJ2-1	TRBV25-1	CASSEGAGEFNEQFF	TGTGCCAGCAGTGAAGGAGCGGGAGAATTCAATGAGCAGTTCTTC
.	.	TRBJ2-2	TRBV5-4	CASRMAAGELFF	TGTGCCAGCAGGATGGCAGCCGGGGAGCTGTTTTTT
.	.	TRBJ1-5	TRBV28	CASRRSYSNQPQHF	TGTGCCAGCAGACGGTCTTATAGCAATCAGCCCCAGCATTTT